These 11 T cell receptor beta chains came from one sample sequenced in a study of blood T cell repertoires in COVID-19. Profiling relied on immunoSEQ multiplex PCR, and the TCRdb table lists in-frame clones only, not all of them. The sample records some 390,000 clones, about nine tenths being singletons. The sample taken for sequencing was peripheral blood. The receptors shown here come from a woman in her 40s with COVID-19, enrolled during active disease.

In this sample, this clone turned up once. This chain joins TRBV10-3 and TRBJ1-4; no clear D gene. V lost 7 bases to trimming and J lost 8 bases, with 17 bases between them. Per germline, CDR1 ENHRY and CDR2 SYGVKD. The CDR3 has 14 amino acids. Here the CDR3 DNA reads TGTGCCATCATAATTCGTGGTTTTCGGGAAAAACTGTTTTTT. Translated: CAIIIRGFREKLFF.

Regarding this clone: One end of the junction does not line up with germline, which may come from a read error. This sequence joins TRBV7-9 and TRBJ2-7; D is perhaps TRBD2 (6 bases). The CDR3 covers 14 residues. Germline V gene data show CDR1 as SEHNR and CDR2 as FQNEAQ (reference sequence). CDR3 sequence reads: CASSPNRRGASGDF. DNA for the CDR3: TGTGCCAGCAGCCCTAACCGAAGGGGCGCTTCGGGAGACTTC. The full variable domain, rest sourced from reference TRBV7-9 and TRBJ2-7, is DTGVSQNPRHKITKRGQNVTFRCDPISEHNRLYWYRQTLGQGPEFLTYFQNEAQLEKSRLLSDRFSAERPKGSFSTLEIQRTEQGDSAMYLCASSPNRRGASGDFGPGTRLTVT.

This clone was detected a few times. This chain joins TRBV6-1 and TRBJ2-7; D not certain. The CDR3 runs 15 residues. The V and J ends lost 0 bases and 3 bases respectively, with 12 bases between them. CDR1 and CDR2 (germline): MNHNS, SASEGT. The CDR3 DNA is TGTGCCAGCAGTGAAGCAGAACAGACCATCTACGAGCAGTACTTC. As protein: CASSEAEQTIYEQYF.

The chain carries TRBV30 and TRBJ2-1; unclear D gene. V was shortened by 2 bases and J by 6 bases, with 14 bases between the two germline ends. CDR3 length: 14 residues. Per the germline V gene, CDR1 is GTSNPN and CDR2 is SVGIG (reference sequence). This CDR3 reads CAWSPAFIGNEQFF. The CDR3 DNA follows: TGTGCCTGGAGTCCCGCGTTTATTGGCAATGAGCAGTTCTTC. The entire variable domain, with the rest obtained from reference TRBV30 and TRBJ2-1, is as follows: SQTIHQWPATLVQPVGSPLSLECTVEGTSNPNLYWYRQAAGRGLQLLFYSVGIGQISSEVPQNLSASRPQDRQFILSSKKLLLSDSGFYLCAWSPAFIGNEQFFGPGTRLTVL.

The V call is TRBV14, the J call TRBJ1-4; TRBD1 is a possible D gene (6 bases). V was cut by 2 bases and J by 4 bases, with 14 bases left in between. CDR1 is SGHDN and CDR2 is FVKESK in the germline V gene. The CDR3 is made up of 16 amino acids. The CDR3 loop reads CASSQMPGGFNEKLFF. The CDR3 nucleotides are TGTGCCAGCAGCCAAATGCCGGGGGGCTTTAATGAAAAACTGTTTTTT.

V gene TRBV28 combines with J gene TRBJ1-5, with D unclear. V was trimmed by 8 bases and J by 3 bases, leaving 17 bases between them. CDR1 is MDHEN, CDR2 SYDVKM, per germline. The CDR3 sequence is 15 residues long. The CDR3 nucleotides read TGTGCCAGCTCTATGTTGGAGCGGCTCAATCAGCCCCAGCATTTT. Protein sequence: CASSMLERLNQPQHF. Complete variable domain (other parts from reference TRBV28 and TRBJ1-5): DVKVTQSSRYLVKRTGEKVFLECVQDMDHENMFWYRQDPGLGLRLIYFSYDVKMKEKGDIPEGYSVSREKKERFSLILESASTNQTSMYLCASSMLERLNQPQHFGDGTRLSIL.

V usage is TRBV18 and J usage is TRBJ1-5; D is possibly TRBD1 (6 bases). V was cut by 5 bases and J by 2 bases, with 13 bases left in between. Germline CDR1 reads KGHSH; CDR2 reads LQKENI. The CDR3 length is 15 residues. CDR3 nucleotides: TGTGCCAGCTCAACCCGGGACATCCGCAATCAGCCCCAGCATTTT. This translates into CASSTRDIRNQPQHF.

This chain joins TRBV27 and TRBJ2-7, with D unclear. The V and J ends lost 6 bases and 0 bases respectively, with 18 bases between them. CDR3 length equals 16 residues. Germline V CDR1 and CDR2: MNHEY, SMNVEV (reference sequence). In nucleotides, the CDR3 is TGTGCCAGCAGCACCTACCGCGGCAGTCGCTCCTACGAGCAGTACTTC. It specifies CASSTYRGSRSYEQYF.

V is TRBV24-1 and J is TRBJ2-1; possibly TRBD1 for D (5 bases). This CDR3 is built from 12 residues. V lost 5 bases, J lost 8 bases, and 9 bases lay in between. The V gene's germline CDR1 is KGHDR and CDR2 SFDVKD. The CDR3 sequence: CATSVQGDEQFF. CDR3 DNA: TGTGCCACCAGTGTTCAAGGGGATGAGCAGTTCTTC.

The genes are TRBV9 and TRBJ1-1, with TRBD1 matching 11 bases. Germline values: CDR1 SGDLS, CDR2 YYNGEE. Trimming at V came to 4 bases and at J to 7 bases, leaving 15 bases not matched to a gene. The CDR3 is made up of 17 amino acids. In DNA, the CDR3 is TGTGCCAGCAGCCACCTATCGGGACAGGGGGGGGATGGTGAAGCTTTCTTT. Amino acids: CASSHLSGQGGDGEAFF. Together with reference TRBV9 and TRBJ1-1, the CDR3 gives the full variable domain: DSGVTQTPKHLITATGQRVTLRCSPRSGDLSVYWYQQSLDQGLQFLIQYYNGEERAKGNILERFSAQQFPDLHSELNLSSLELGDSALYFCASSHLSGQGGDGEAFFGQGTRLTVV.

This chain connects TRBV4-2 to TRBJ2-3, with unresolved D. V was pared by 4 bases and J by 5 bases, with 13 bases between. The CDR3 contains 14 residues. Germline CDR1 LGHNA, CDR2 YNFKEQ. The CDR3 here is CASSRTLERDTQYF. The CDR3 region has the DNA TGTGCCAGCAGCCGCACCCTGGAGCGAGATACGCAGTATTTT.